Shown below are 25 T cell receptor beta chains from a single sample sequenced in a study of T cells in Graves' hyperthyroidism and ophthalmopathy (dated by TCRdb to the late 2010s). Libraries came from multiplex PCR. Sequencing instrument: Illumina HiSeq 2000. The TCR beta CDR3 regions were amplified from RNA transcripts. For the first round of RT-PCR on the TCR CDR3, the HTBI primer set was used together with the Qiagen OneStep RT-PCR kit. TCRdb trimmed the raw reads at Q25, called clones with MiXCR and kept productive beta chains. Each entry merges the rows of one CDR3 protein and shows their most common DNA and genes. This sample holds around 800,000 distinct CDR3 sequences; 35% to 40% were observed only once. Approximately 8.7% of the sample is held by the ten biggest clonotypes. The specimen sequenced was blood. The receptors here all came from a young man with Graves' hyperthyroidism.

V and J are TRBV5-1 and TRBJ1-5; D remains unclear. The V end lost 9 bases, the J end lost 3 bases, and 13 bases lay between the germline ends. Germline-derived CDR1 and CDR2 are SGHRS and YFSETQ. CDR3 length: 13 residues. CDR3: CAKVEQFNQPQHF. The CDR3, as DNA: TGCGCCAAGGTAGAACAGTTCAATCAGCCCCAGCATTTT.

This clonotype turned up a few times. The chain joins TRBV9 to TRBJ1-1; 7 bases fit TRBD1. The ends lost 4 bases at V and 6 bases at J; junction bases unmatched: 9. CDR3 size: 14 residues. The V gene's germline CDR1 is SGDLS and CDR2 YYNGEE. CDR3 sequence reads: CASSQFGQGAEAFF. In nucleotides, the CDR3 is TGTGCCAGCAGCCAATTTGGCCAGGGGGCTGAAGCTTTCTTT.

This clonotype has at least ten counts. The V and J genes are TRBV9 and TRBJ1-2; D is uncertain. Per the germline V gene, CDR1 is SGDLS and CDR2 is YYNGEE. This CDR3 region has 15 residues. V was clipped by 4 bases and J by 5 bases, with 18 bases between them. In nucleotides, the CDR3 is TGTGCCAGCAGCCCCGACGGTCGACGGTTTTATGGCTACACCTTC. Its translation is CASSPDGRRFYGYTF.

This clonotype was counted between two and nine times. The V and J genes are TRBV7-2 and TRBJ1-4, with 7 bases fitting TRBD1. The CDR3 runs to 14 residues. After removal of 5 bases from V and 8 bases from J, the junction contained 8 bases not matched to a gene. Germline V gene sequence: CDR1 SGHTA, CDR2 FQGNSA. CDR3 in DNA: TGTGCCAGCAGCCAGTCCGGGACAGCAGAAAAACTGTTTTTT. Encoded protein: CASSQSGTAEKLFF.

At least ten counts were recorded for this clonotype. The rearrangement joins TRBV2 to TRBJ1-3, with D unclear. CDR3 length: 12 amino acids. The germline gives CDR1 SNHLY, CDR2 FYNNEI. V gave up 3 bases and J gave up 4 bases, with 4 bases separating them. The CDR3: CASSDPGNTIYF. In DNA, the CDR3 is TGTGCCAGCAGTGATCCAGGAAACACCATATATTTT. The variable domain in full, with the rest retrieved from reference TRBV2 and TRBJ1-3, is EPEVTQTPSHQVTQMGQEVILRCVPISNHLYFYWYRQILGQKVEFLVSFYNNEISEKSEIFDDQFSVERPDGSNFTLKIRSTKLEDSAMYFCASSDPGNTIYFGEGSWLTVV.

This clonotype turned up a few times. This sequence joins TRBV2 and TRBJ2-7; 7 positions match TRBD2. The junction had 10 bases not matched to a gene; V was cut back by 8 bases and J by 3 bases. The CDR3 has 14 residues. Germline CDR1 is SNHLY and CDR2 is FYNNEI. The CDR3 region has the DNA TGTGCCAGCGGTCGCGGGGGTTCCCACTACGAGCAGTACTTC. Protein: CASGRGGSHYEQYF.

This clonotype occurred a few times. This chain uses TRBV9 with TRBJ2-2, with TRBD2 identical over 9 bases. CDR1 SGDLS and CDR2 YYNGEE come from the germline V gene. J lost 3 bases, V lost 6 bases, and 9 bases had no gene match. This CDR3 comprises 16 residues. The CDR3 bases are TGTGCCAGCAATCCTAGCGGGGTGGGGTACACCGGGGAGCTGTTTTTT. This sequence encodes CASNPSGVGYTGELFF.

This clonotype was recorded many times. The rearrangement joins TRBV9 to TRBJ1-4, with a weak D call TRBD1 (6 bases). V lost 0 bases and J 8 bases, leaving 14 bases between the germline ends. The CDR3 covers 15 residues. Germline V gene sequence: CDR1 SGDLS, CDR2 YYNGEE. DNA for the CDR3: TGTGCCAGCAGCGTAGATGGGGGCGGTTGGGAAAAACTGTTTTTT. It specifies CASSVDGGGWEKLFF.

The sample holds many counts of this clonotype. The chain uses TRBV5-6 and TRBJ1-1; possibly TRBD1 for D (5 bases). Trimming cost V 4 bases and J 12 bases, with 13 bases left between them. The length of the CDR3 is 11 residues. CDR1 SGHDT and CDR2 YYEEEE come from the germline V gene. The CDR3: CASSISGRSFF. The CDR3 DNA is TGTGCCAGCAGCATTTCGGGACGTTCTTTCTTT.

The rearrangement joins TRBV4-1 to TRBJ2-5; 12 bases map to TRBD2. Germline V gene lookup returns CDR1 MGHRA and CDR2 YSYEKL. CDR3 length equals 18 residues. V lost 0 bases to trimming and J lost 4 bases; unmatched junction nucleotides: 9. The CDR3 reads CASSQESILAGGGETQYF. CDR3 bases: TGCGCCAGCAGCCAAGAATCGATCCTAGCGGGAGGGGGAGAGACCCAGTACTTC.

This clonotype appeared many times. The rearrangement joins TRBV7-9 to TRBJ1-4; D possibly corresponds to TRBD1 (5 bases). The CDR3 spans 14 residues. The V gene's germline CDR1 is SEHNR and CDR2 FQNEAQ (reference sequence). The V and J ends lost 4 bases and 2 bases respectively, with 8 bases between them. The CDR3, as DNA: TGTGCCAGCAGCTCTAGACAGACTAATGAAAAACTGTTTTTT. The encoded protein is CASSSRQTNEKLFF.

There are a few counts of this clonotype. This rearrangement joins TRBV7-3 to TRBJ1-1, with 9 bases identical to TRBD1. Trimming at V came to 4 bases and at J to 4 bases, leaving 7 bases not matched to a gene. This CDR3 has 15 residues. Looked up from germline, CDR1 is SGHTA and CDR2 is FQGTGA. The CDR3 spells CASSSTGTGTTEAFF. As DNA, the CDR3 is TGTGCCAGCAGCTCGACCGGGACAGGGACCACTGAAGCTTTCTTT.

The CDR3 DNA is TGTGCCAGCAGTTACTTTGGACCGTTGAACACTGAAGCTTTCTTT. The encoded protein is CASSYFGPLNTEAFF. The V gene is TRBV6-5, the J gene TRBJ1-1; D is undetermined. CDR3 size: 15 residues. The germline CDR1 and CDR2 sequences are MNHEY and SVGAGI. V was cut by 1 base and J by 0 bases, with 9 bases left in between.

The CDR3 DNA reads as TGTGCCATCAGTGTGGCAGGGGAGCTGTTTTTT. Protein sequence: CAISVAGELFF. J is TRBJ2-2 and V is TRBV10-3; D gene ambiguous. In germline, CDR1 is ENHRY, CDR2 SYGVKD. This CDR3 is built from 11 residues. Trimming left V 4 bases short and J 8 bases short, with 5 bases between.

The gene calls are TRBV29-1 and TRBJ1-2; no clear D gene. CDR1 is SQVTM, CDR2 ANQGSEA, per germline. The CDR3 covers 13 residues. V shed 7 bases and J shed 0 bases, with 12 bases lying between them. Here the CDR3 reads CSGFDGTNYGYTF. As DNA, the CDR3 is TGCAGCGGCTTCGACGGGACTAACTATGGCTACACCTTC.

The chain combines TRBV19 with TRBJ1-5; 10 nucleotides align to TRBD1. The CDR3 covers 13 residues. V shed 6 bases, J shed 11 bases, and the junction held 7 bases outside the gene matches. Germline CDR1 is LNHDA and CDR2 is SQIVND (reference sequence). The CDR3 is CASSRDRGETQHF. The CDR3 coding sequence is TGTGCCAGTAGCCGGGACAGGGGAGAGACCCAGCATTTT.

This clonotype has just one count. A much larger clone differs by one base, so this may be a read error. This chain joins TRBV2 and TRBJ2-7; D is unclear. The germline CDR1 and CDR2 sequences are SNHLY and FYNNEI. There are 16 residues in the CDR3. Trimming took 6 bases from V and 5 from J, leaving 23 bases between them. CDR3 residues: CASRLKALLGANEQYF. The CDR3 nucleotides read TGTGCCAGCAGACTAAAGGCTCTACTGGGCGCTAACGAGCAGTACTTC.

This clonotype occurred once. J is TRBJ2-2 and V is TRBV6-6; no reliable D call. Trimming pared 7 bases from V and 3 bases from J, leaving 9 bases between. The CDR3 loop spans 13 amino acids. Germline V CDR1 and CDR2: MNHNY, SVGAGI (reference sequence). The CDR3, as DNA: TGTGCCAGCACAGCCTCAGACACCGGGGAGCTGTTTTTT. Translated, it gives CASTASDTGELFF.

The V gene is TRBV7-3, the J gene TRBJ2-5, with D perhaps matching TRBD2 (7 bases). V dropped 5 bases and J dropped 3 bases, with 16 bases sitting between them. Germline V CDR1 and CDR2: SGHTA, FQGTGA. The length of the CDR3 is 15 residues. CDR3 coding DNA: TGTGCCAGCAGCCAAGGGGGGGCGAGGAAAGAGACCCAGTACTTC. Its translation: CASSQGGARKETQYF. The whole variable domain, filled in from reference TRBV7-3 and TRBJ2-5, reads GAGVSQTPSNKVTEKGKYVELRCDPISGHTALYWYRQSLGQGPEFLIYFQGTGAADDSGLPNDRFFAVRPEGSVSTLKIQRTERGDSAVYLCASSQGGARKETQYFGPGTRLLVL.

On this clonotype itself: The junction does not match germline at one end; this may be a read error. The chain employs TRBV5-1 and TRBJ1-1; D possibly corresponds to TRBD1 (5 bases). CDR3 length equals 12 residues. Germline assignment: CDR1 SGHRS and CDR2 YFSETQ. The CDR3 region is CASSFLGTEASF. The CDR3, as DNA: TGCGCCAGCAGCTTCCTGGGGACTGAAGCTTCCTTT.

About this clonotype: At one boundary the junction diverges from the germline segment, which might be a read error. This chain joins TRBV7-3 and TRBJ1-2; D perhaps matches TRBD1 (5 bases). CDR3 length: 11 amino acids. Germline V CDR1 and CDR2: SGHTA, FQGTGA. CDR3: CASSPRGSADF. CDR3 DNA: TGTGCCAGCAGCCCTAGGGGTAGCGCGGACTTC.

This clonotype occurred many times. In DNA, the CDR3 is TGTGCCAGCAACAGGGACAGCCTGGGCACTCAGCCCCAGCATTTT. Translating gives CASNRDSLGTQPQHF. The rearrangement joins TRBV2 to TRBJ1-5; TRBD1 matches 7 bases. The CDR3 is 15 amino acids. The trim removed 7 bases at V and 6 bases at J, leaving 12 bases unmatched. CDR1 is SNHLY, CDR2 FYNNEI, per germline.

In its sample, this clonotype was seen many times. This chain connects TRBV19 to TRBJ1-1; 11 bases fit TRBD1. Germline-derived CDR1 and CDR2 are LNHDA and SQIVND (reference sequence). V lost 4 bases, J lost 0 bases, and 1 base stayed unmatched. The CDR3 contains 15 residues. The CDR3 region has the DNA TGTGCCAGTAGTAGGGACAGGGGGTTGAACACTGAAGCTTTCTTT. Protein: CASSRDRGLNTEAFF.

The chain links TRBV6-5 to TRBJ1-6, with 8 bases identical to TRBD1. J gave up 10 bases and V 6 bases, and 8 bases lay outside the gene matches. The length of the CDR3 is 14 residues. The germline gives CDR1 MNHEY, CDR2 SVGAGI. The CDR3 protein is CASRVGQGPSPLHF. The CDR3 DNA reads as TGTGCCAGCAGGGTTGGACAGGGACCCTCACCCCTCCACTTT.

Comments on this clonotype: No conserved phenylalanine or tryptophan ends this CDR3, so it is likely a read error. It is unclear where the CDR3 begins or ends on the DNA, so no DNA is shown, and the CDR3 is as TCRdb lists it. The rearrangement uses TRBV7-9 and TRBJ1-2; the table names TRBD1, a call not compared with the DNA. Germline assignment: CDR1 SEHNR and CDR2 FQNEAQ (reference sequence). Including both end residues, the CDR3 is 11 amino acids long. CDR3 region: CASSFRQGRTY.